One and the same sample provided the 3 T cell receptor beta chains below, sequenced in a study of shared clonotypes between healthy human individuals. TCRdb's table, derived via immunoSEQ multiplex PCR, lists solely in-frame clones and lacks some. The sample yields about half a million clones, more than 65% seen once. Sequenced material: PBMCs. Receptors were obtained from a woman in her forties in good health. Some clones in this sample may be carry-over from other donors' samples.

The J gene is TRBJ2-6, the V gene TRBV5-1; a possible D gene is TRBD1 (5 bases). The V gene's germline CDR1 is SGHRS and CDR2 YFSETQ. The CDR3 is made up of 16 amino acids. V lost 0 bases and J lost 7, with 14 bases in between. CDR3: CASSLEGKLGANVLTF. CDR3 DNA: TGCGCCAGCAGCTTGGAGGGGAAATTAGGTGCCAACGTCCTGACTTTC.

This clone appeared once. V gene TRBV27 combines with J gene TRBJ2-5; D remains unclear. V was trimmed by 6 bases and J by 2 bases, leaving 13 bases between them. Germline lookup yields CDR1 MNHEY and CDR2 SMNVEV (reference sequence). CDR3 length: 14 residues. CDR3 amino acids: CASSKRYPQETQYF. CDR3 coding DNA: TGTGCCAGCAGCAAGAGATATCCGCAAGAGACCCAGTACTTC.

Concerning this clone itself: A much larger clonotype is one base distant, so this may be a read error. V usage is TRBV28 and J usage is TRBJ2-5; 7 bases fit TRBD1. The length of the CDR3 is 16 residues. Germline V lookup: CDR1 MDHEN, CDR2 SYDVKM. In DNA form, the CDR3 reads TGTTCCAGCAGTTTAGGCCCTACAGGGGACCAAGAGACCCAGTACTTC. Translating gives CSSSLGPTGDQETQYF.